This entry describes one T cell receptor beta chain. Its antigen target is currently unknown. Base-call qualities are not available, and no considerably larger clone is one nucleotide away. This sample was taken from a study of blood T cell repertoires in COVID-19 (dated by TCRdb to 2020 to 2021). In terms of the full investigation: Collaborator samples came from the United States, Italy and Spain and covered acute and convalescent phases of COVID-19. Where available, HLA class I and class II types were obtained from metadata supplied by the sample provider rather than from assay-based typing. The dataset comprised deeply sampled blood TCRbeta repertoires from subjects exposed to, actively infected with, or recovered from COVID-19. Samples were obtained from the ongoing ImmuneRACE study (first 160 participants) and from 1,000 to 1,500 subjects provided by 6 global collaborators. The material from the prospective study consisted of cDNA or gDNA derived from T cells, B-cell-depleted T cells, or PBMCs. The repertoires were released in a freely available public database meant as a resource for research on the immune response to SARS-CoV-2. Nearly every sample came with metadata listing a de-identified subject ID, COVID-19 status, age in years and sex.

The immunoSEQ Assay, a bias-controlled multiplex PCR, was used to amplify TCRbeta CDR3 regions from genomic DNA. The paper's processing steps were these. Nucleated cell counts per sample were estimated from amplification of reference gene primers within the assay. To quantify the absolute abundance of each unique TCRbeta CDR3 rearrangement, sequence reads were collapsed and filtered. For each sample, productive Simpson clonality was calculated as the square root of Simpson's diversity index over productive rearrangements. Not all clones reach the TCRdb copy of this immuneACCESS table, which keeps in-frame sequences only. Checked studies attribute under half of the gap to unresolved V genes and leave the rest unexplained. V and J calls and clone size come straight from that table; D and trimming were deduced from the DNA. The table for this sample lists 200,000 to 250,000 clones; around 84% of them were counted only once. The leading ten clones occupy 4% to 6% of the sample.

General conclusions and limits of the study: The amount of clinical and demographic metadata varied by source and participant and was provided uncurated.

Another Seattle source contributed samples from volunteer blood donors who had recovered from COVID-19. Collaborating institutions collected whole blood in K2EDTA tubes following their own protocols. Collaborator samples were shipped for TCRbeta analysis as frozen whole blood, isolated PBMCs, or DNA extracted from either sample type. The receptor comes from a woman aged 55-69 years who had recovered from COVID-19. Sequenced input: peripheral blood.

The CDR3 sequence is CASSPPAFLYNEQFF. In nucleotides, the sequence is TGTGCCAGCTCACCCCCAGCGTTCCTCTACAATGAGCAGTTCTTC. Recombination connected TRBV18 to TRBJ2-1, with the identity of the D gene unclear. For CDR1 and CDR2, the germline V gene lists KGHSH and LQKENI. Its CDR3 holds 15 amino acids, cysteine through phenylalanine. The read is trimmed to its CDR3 DNA, 45 bases read in frame from base 1. V and J lose 3 bases and 3 bases, and a span of 12 bases separates them.